This T cell receptor beta chain was recorded in a study of blood T cell repertoires in COVID-19. Looking at the study overall: The United States, Italy and Spain were the sources of the acute and convalescent COVID-19 samples. T cells, B-cell-depleted T cells, or PBMCs provided the cDNA or gDNA that served as material.

V lost 4 bases to trimming and J lost 1 base, with 12 bases between them. Germline lookup yields CDR1 SGHTS and CDR2 YDEGEE. CDR3 length: 14 residues. Authors' methods: Amplification of reference gene primers was used by the study to estimate nucleated cell counts. Assay used: immunoSEQ multiplex PCR; TCRdb lists only in-frame clones, some missing. Clonal size and the V and J genes are those of that table, whereas D and trimming came from the DNA. This table holds 150,000 to 200,000 clones, 75% to 90% found once. Sequencing was carried out using peripheral blood. This sequence was found in an older woman with acute or convalescent COVID-19. The chain couples TRBV5-8 to TRBJ2-7; D may be TRBD2 (5 bases). In DNA form, the CDR3 reads TGTGCCAGCAGCATTGCTACGGGATCCTACGAGCAGTACTTC. It encodes CASSIATGSYEQYF.